What follows is one T cell receptor beta chain and its context. Its antigen is still unknown. This entry belongs to a study of shared clonotypes between healthy human individuals. Study background: Per donor, CD8 memory used one plate, CD8 naive used two, CD4 memory used three and CD4 naive used three. The study, taken as a whole, reports: A generally larger estimated richness was seen in naive subsets than in memory subsets.

The naive CD8 subset, CD45RO-negative cells positively selected for CCR7, excluded terminally differentiated effector memory CD45RA+ cells. Sorted-subset replicate PCR reactions contained roughly 210 ng DNA, corresponding to about 30,000 T cell genomes. Sequencing was performed with immunoSEQ multiplex PCR; in TCRdb, only in-frame clones are kept and a portion is missing. The sample holds millions of clones, 85% to 95% seen once. The germline V gene has CDR1 SGHTS and CDR2 YDEGEE. The ends were cut back, 0 bases at V and 7 bases at J, with 13 bases in the middle. The CDR3 contains 15 residues. The rearrangement uses TRBV5-8 and TRBJ1-4; no reliable D call. The sample comprised naive CD8+ T cells from PBMCs. This sequence was found in a man between 18 and 35 years old in good health. Some clones in this sample may be carry-over from other donors' samples. DNA of the CDR3: TGTGCCAGCAGCTTGGGCGGCCCATGGGGTGAAAAACTGTTTTTT. This gives the protein CASSLGGPWGEKLFF. The whole variable domain, remainder taken from reference TRBV5-8 and TRBJ1-4, is EAGVTQSPTHLIKTRGQQATLRCSPISGHTSVYWYQQALGLGLQFLLWYDEGEERNRGNFPPRFSGRQFPNYSSELNVNALELEDSALYLCASSLGGPWGEKLFFGSGTQLSVL.